This T cell receptor beta chain was observed in a study of identical twins. This clonotype has at least ten counts. This CDR3 spans 16 amino acids. Looked up from germline, CDR1 is SGHRS and CDR2 is YFSETQ. V dropped 1 base and J dropped 3; count of bases not matched to a gene: 6. TCRdb called the 5' RACE reads again in MiXCR, with one record for every CDR3 protein. The sample carries more than 650,000 distinct CDR3 sequences, 6% to 6.5% recorded once. Among all donors, each was a healthy Caucasian. The TCR sequence derives from a man younger than 35 in good health. The specimen was naive T cells sorted from blood. The V and J genes are TRBV5-1 and TRBJ2-3, with TRBD2 matching over 9 bases. The CDR3 sequence: CASSLSLAGLTDTQYF. In DNA form, the CDR3 reads TGCGCCAGCAGCTTGTCGCTAGCGGGATTAACAGATACGCAGTATTTT.